Presented here are 28 T cell receptor beta chains from one specimen sequenced in a study of blood T cell repertoires in COVID-19. The method was immunoSEQ multiplex PCR; TCRdb's version includes in-frame clones alone and lacks a portion of them. The table has around 300,000 clones, less than 90% seen once. Sequenced input: peripheral blood. The receptors shown here come from a human donor in a cohort sampled during active COVID-19.

This chain's CDR3 is CASSLKSGGRNTGELFF. The CDR3 DNA reads TGTGCCAGCAGCTTAAAATCTGGGGGGAGGAACACCGGGGAGCTGTTTTTT. The chain employs TRBV7-6 and TRBJ2-2, with D perhaps matching TRBD2 (6 bases). The CDR3 is 17 amino acids. CDR1 and CDR2 (germline): SGHVS, FNYEAQ. Trimming removed 2 bases at V and 1 base at J, with 14 bases between.

The rearrangement joins TRBV18 to TRBJ1-5; TRBD1 agrees at 7 bases. Germline V CDR1 and CDR2: KGHSH, LQKENI. This CDR3 has 15 residues. V gave up 2 bases and J gave up 4 bases; unmatched junction bases: 5. As DNA, the CDR3 is TGTGCCAGCTCACCAAGGCACAGGGGAAATCAGCCCCAGCATTTT. It codes for CASSPRHRGNQPQHF.

The chain uses TRBV19 and TRBJ1-6, with unresolved D. Deletions cut 4 bases from V and 9 bases from J, with 16 bases between. Germline V gene data show CDR1 as LNHDA and CDR2 as SQIVND (reference sequence). The CDR3 is 15 amino acids. CDR3 bases: TGTGCCAGTAGTACCGGGAGCAACCTAGGTTCACCCCTCCACTTT. This translates into CASSTGSNLGSPLHF.

V is TRBV6-1 and J is TRBJ2-1; TRBD2 matches at 10 bases. CDR1 is MNHNS, CDR2 SASEGT, per germline. V shed 1 base, J shed 4 bases, and the junction held 7 bases outside the gene matches. The CDR3 is 17 amino acids. The CDR3 loop is CASSEVTRLAGYNEQFF. For the CDR3, the DNA is TGTGCCAGCAGTGAAGTGACCCGACTAGCGGGTTACAATGAGCAGTTCTTC.

The chain combines TRBV9 with TRBJ2-2; the match to TRBD2 covers 8 bases. V dropped 6 bases and J dropped 7; count of bases not matched to a gene: 8. This CDR3 region has 14 residues. CDR1 is SGDLS and CDR2 is YYNGEE in the germline V gene. CDR3 in amino acids: CASNSGSGGGELFF. DNA of the CDR3: TGTGCCAGCAACAGCGGGAGTGGTGGCGGGGAGCTGTTTTTT.

The chain employs TRBV30 and TRBJ2-1, with no clear D. Trimming took off 1 base at V and 7 bases at J, with 5 bases between the two ends. The CDR3 runs to 11 residues. Germline V gene sequence: CDR1 GTSNPN, CDR2 SVGIG (reference sequence). DNA for the CDR3: TGTGCCTGGAGTGACAGAAATGAGCAGTTCTTC. Its translation: CAWSDRNEQFF.

This clone is a singleton in its sample. The V and J genes are TRBV6-2 or TRBV6-3 and TRBJ2-1; D remains ambiguous. Germline CDR1 and CDR2: MNHEY and SVGEGT. The V and J ends lost 4 bases and 4 bases respectively, with 14 bases between them. The length of the CDR3 is 15 residues. The CDR3 protein is CASSSMVLTYNEQFF. The DNA for the CDR3 is TGTGCCAGCAGTTCGATGGTCCTTACTTACAATGAGCAGTTCTTC.

This chain connects TRBV28 to TRBJ2-7; weak D call: TRBD2 (8 bases). The germline gives CDR1 MDHEN, CDR2 SYDVKM. V dropped 6 bases and J dropped 3 bases, with 21 bases sitting between them. CDR3 size: 16 residues. The CDR3 DNA is TGTGCCAGCAGACCCGGGGGGGGACAGTCGTTCTACGAGCAGTACTTC. This translates into CASRPGGGQSFYEQYF.

The gene calls are TRBV2 and TRBJ2-5, with D possibly TRBD1 on 6 matching bases. Germline V lookup: CDR1 SNHLY, CDR2 FYNNEI. The ends were cut back, 4 bases at V and 3 bases at J, with 15 bases in the middle. The CDR3 contains 15 residues. The CDR3 region has the DNA TGTGCCAGCAGTGCGGTTAAGGGACAAAAAGAGACCCAGTACTTC. Its protein is CASSAVKGQKETQYF.

The count of this clone is one. V and J are TRBV6-6 and TRBJ2-5; 7 bases align to TRBD2. Germline lookup yields CDR1 MNHNY and CDR2 SVGAGI (reference sequence). The CDR3 is 15 residues long. Unmatched junction bases numbered 12, after V lost 5 bases and J lost 6 bases. The CDR3 nucleotides are TGTGCCAGCAGTAATAAGCGGGAACCCCCCCAGACCCAGTACTTC. Its translation is CASSNKREPPQTQYF.

This clone was observed a handful of times. V and J are TRBV20-1 and TRBJ1-1; D call uncertain. The CDR3 has 13 residues. CDR1 is DFQATT and CDR2 is SNEGSKA in the germline V gene (reference sequence). The V end lost 3 bases, the J end lost 7 bases, and 15 bases lay between the germline ends. This CDR3 is CSASPGSIGEAFF. DNA for the CDR3: TGCAGTGCTAGTCCCGGTTCGATTGGTGAAGCTTTCTTT.

This sequence joins TRBV5-1 and TRBJ2-7, with D perhaps TRBD2 (5 bases). Germline V gene data show CDR1 as SGHRS and CDR2 as YFSETQ. There are 13 residues in the CDR3. V gave up 4 bases and J gave up 6 bases, with 14 bases separating them. The CDR3 here is CASSDANRGEQYF. The CDR3 DNA follows: TGCGCCAGCAGCGACGCGAATCGGGGCGAGCAGTACTTC.

The J gene is TRBJ2-5, the V gene TRBV3-1 (or the pseudogene TRBV3-2); 8 bases line up with TRBD2. The CDR3 totals 15 residues. The V segment lost 5 bases and the J segment 3 bases; nucleotides outside the gene matches: 8. The germline gives CDR1 LGHDT, CDR2 YNNKEL (reference sequence). The CDR3 reads CASSDASGPKETQYF. CDR3 DNA sequence: TGTGCCAGCAGCGATGCTAGCGGGCCAAAAGAGACCCAGTACTTC.

The chain uses TRBV2 and TRBJ1-2; TRBD1 matches 9 bases. The V segment lost 7 bases and the J segment 5 bases; nucleotides outside the gene matches: 8. The CDR3 loop spans 14 amino acids. Germline CDR1 and CDR2: SNHLY and FYNNEI. The CDR3: CASIKQGAEYGYTF. The CDR3 DNA sequence: TGTGCCAGCATTAAACAGGGGGCCGAGTATGGCTACACCTTC.

This clone has just a few counts. At one of its ends the junction is not consistent with the germline gene, which may arise from a read error. The genes are TRBV28 and TRBJ1-2; 8 bases match TRBD1. This CDR3 is built from 13 residues. CDR1 MDHEN and CDR2 SYDVKM come from the germline V gene. This CDR3 reads CASSPTGPGTGSF. CDR3 coding DNA: TGTGCCAGCAGTCCGACCGGGCCCGGGACAGGCTCCTTC.

The chain is built from TRBV29-1 and TRBJ2-2; 9 nucleotides align to TRBD2. The trim removed 7 bases at V and 3 bases at J, leaving 6 bases unmatched. Germline assignment: CDR1 SQVTM and CDR2 ANQGSEA. The CDR3 totals 14 residues. DNA of the CDR3: TGCAGCGCCGCCGGACTAGCGTACACCGGGGAGCTGTTTTTT. Translated: CSAAGLAYTGELFF.

The V and J genes are TRBV19 and TRBJ1-5, with D perhaps matching TRBD1 (5 bases). With 5 bases removed from V and 6 bases from J, the gap between germline ends came to 23 bases. This CDR3 contains 17 residues. Germline values: CDR1 LNHDA, CDR2 SQIVND (reference sequence). The CDR3, as DNA: TGTGCCAGTAGTTCCTGGACGGAGGGGCCCCTAAGTCAGCCCCAGCATTTT. It is translated as CASSSWTEGPLSQPQHF. Drawing the rest from reference TRBV19 and TRBJ1-5, the complete variable domain is DGGITQSPKYLFRKEGQNVTLSCEQNLNHDAMYWYRQDPGQGLRLIYYSQIVNDFQKGDIAEGYSVSREKKESFPLTVTSAQKNPTAFYLCASSSWTEGPLSQPQHFGDGTRLSIL.

This clone is a singleton in its sample. This chain connects TRBV5-1 to TRBJ2-1; TRBD2 matches 7 bases. J lost 4 bases, V lost 3 bases, and 7 bases had no gene match. Germline CDR1 is SGHRS and CDR2 is YFSETQ. The CDR3 covers 15 residues. In nucleotides, the CDR3 is TGCGCCAGCAGCTACACCGGGACTACGTACAATGAGCAGTTCTTC. Its translation is CASSYTGTTYNEQFF.

The chain joins TRBV6-2 or TRBV6-3 to TRBJ2-5, with 7 bases aligning to TRBD2. V dropped 2 bases and J dropped 5; count of bases not matched to a gene: 11. The CDR3 runs 16 residues. Germline V gene data show CDR1 as MNHEY and CDR2 as SVGEGT. Here the CDR3 DNA reads TGTGCCAGCAGTTACATGGGGGAGGGCCTTGATGAGACCCAGTACTTC. The encoded protein is CASSYMGEGLDETQYF.

V and J are TRBV4-3 and TRBJ1-2; D remains unclear. The germline V gene has CDR1 LGHNA and CDR2 YSLEER. V lost 0 bases to trimming and J lost 6 bases, with 14 bases between them. The CDR3 spans 15 residues. CDR3 sequence: CASSQDPAGLDGYTF. In DNA form, the CDR3 reads TGCGCCAGCAGCCAAGATCCCGCAGGCTTGGATGGCTACACCTTC.

CDR3 loop: CASSPWPPSGQETQYF. CDR3 bases: TGTGCCAGCAGCCCTTGGCCCCCTAGCGGCCAAGAGACCCAGTACTTC. The chain links TRBV4-2 to TRBJ2-5; 7 bases match TRBD2. Germline CDR1 reads LGHNA; CDR2 reads YNFKEQ. Losses at the gene ends were 4 bases for V and 1 base for J; bases not matched to a gene: 9. CDR3 size: 16 residues.

CDR3 sequence: CASSFDGINEQFF. For the CDR3, the DNA is TGTGCCAGCAGTTTTGACGGGATCAATGAGCAGTTCTTC. V is TRBV28 and J is TRBJ2-1; maybe TRBD2 (5 bases). CDR1 MDHEN and CDR2 SYDVKM come from the germline V gene. Trimming cost V 3 bases and J 6 bases, with 9 bases left between them. The CDR3 spans 13 residues.

This CDR3 is CASVWRGQETQYF. The CDR3 DNA reads TGTGCCAGCGTTTGGAGGGGCCAAGAGACCCAGTACTTC. The chain links TRBV3-1 (or the pseudogene TRBV3-2) to TRBJ2-5; TRBD2 is a possible D gene (6 bases). This CDR3 has 13 amino acids. V was cut by 8 bases and J by 1 base, with 11 bases left in between. CDR1 LGHDT and CDR2 YNNKEL come from the germline V gene (reference sequence).

The chain links TRBV30 to TRBJ1-1; TRBD1 aligns across 9 bases. The CDR3 is 20 residues long. Germline V gene sequence: CDR1 GTSNPN, CDR2 SVGIG (reference sequence). The junction had 22 bases not matched to a gene; V was cut back by 0 bases and J by 5 bases. Here the CDR3 reads CAWSVSYGGRSGQGGTEAFF. For the CDR3, the DNA is TGTGCCTGGAGTGTAAGCTACGGGGGGAGATCGGGACAGGGAGGGACTGAAGCTTTCTTT. Full variable domain (remainder filled in from reference TRBV30 and TRBJ1-1): SQTIHQWPATLVQPVGSPLSLECTVEGTSNPNLYWYRQAAGRGLQLLFYSVGIGQISSEVPQNLSASRPQDRQFILSSKKLLLSDSGFYLCAWSVSYGGRSGQGGTEAFFGQGTRLTVV.

The rearrangement links TRBV6-5 to TRBJ2-5, with a tentative D call TRBD2 (5 bases). CDR3 length: 13 amino acids. Trimming removed 2 bases at V and 5 bases at J, with 9 bases between. The germline V gene has CDR1 MNHEY and CDR2 SVGAGI. CDR3: CASSYGGLETQYF. The DNA for the CDR3 is TGTGCCAGCAGTTACGGCGGGCTTGAGACCCAGTACTTC.

This clone turned up a few times. V and J are TRBV9 and TRBJ2-3, with TRBD1 as a possible D gene (5 bases). Germline V gives CDR1 SGDLS, CDR2 YYNGEE. The CDR3 length is 16 residues. The germline V and J ends were trimmed by 1 base and 0 bases, with 12 bases remaining between them. The CDR3 DNA sequence: TGTGCCAGCAGCGTATGGGGCTCCACTAGCACAGATACGCAGTATTTT. Protein product: CASSVWGSTSTDTQYF. Supplemented by reference TRBV9 and TRBJ2-3, the full variable domain reads DSGVTQTPKHLITATGQRVTLRCSPRSGDLSVYWYQQSLDQGLQFLIQYYNGEERAKGNILERFSAQQFPDLHSELNLSSLELGDSALYFCASSVWGSTSTDTQYFGPGTRLTVL.

The DNA for the CDR3 is TGCAGCGTCCGGGTCGTGTCCAGCACTACCTACGAGCAGTACTTC. Protein product: CSVRVVSSTTYEQYF. The chain links TRBV29-1 to TRBJ2-7, with D uncertain. The V gene's germline CDR1 is SQVTM and CDR2 ANQGSEA. With 6 bases removed from V and 2 bases from J, the gap between germline ends came to 20 bases. CDR3 length: 15 amino acids.

The chain uses TRBV5-1 and TRBJ2-3, with 8 bases identical to TRBD2. The germline CDR1 and CDR2 sequences are SGHRS and YFSETQ. The V segment lost 0 bases and the J segment 2 bases; nucleotides outside the gene matches: 8. CDR3 length: 17 amino acids. CDR3 nucleotide sequence: TGCGCCAGCAGCTTGGGACCAACTAGCGGCTACACAGATACGCAGTATTTT. This gives the protein CASSLGPTSGYTDTQYF.